The clone carrying this TCR beta chain appeared a single time. The data were obtained in a study of blood T cell repertoires in COVID-19. V gave up 3 bases and J gave up 4 bases, with 3 bases separating them. This CDR3 has 11 residues. Only in-frame clones appear in the TCRdb table, and some are missing; sequencing was by immunoSEQ multiplex PCR. The data hold under 200,000 clones, with 77% observed a single time. Sequencing input: peripheral blood. The clonotype comes from a man in his 70s with acute or convalescent COVID-19. The rearrangement joins TRBV12-3 or TRBV12-4 to TRBJ1-2; D remains ambiguous. CDR3 amino acids: CASSLSYGYTF. Here the CDR3 DNA reads TGTGCCAGCAGTTTGAGCTATGGCTACACCTTC.